Presented here are 5 T cell receptor beta chains from one specimen sequenced in a study of cytomegalovirus exposure and HLA in healthy donors. Here immunoSEQ multiplex PCR was the method, and the copy in TCRdb shows in-frame clones only, minus some. The table includes under 200,000 clones, approximately 89% detected once. The source material was PBMCs. These receptors came from a woman younger than 30 in good health and CMV-seropositive.

This rearrangement joins TRBV15 to TRBJ1-1; 7 nucleotides agree with TRBD1. The ends lost 0 bases at V and 4 bases at J; junction bases unmatched: 2. The CDR3 sequence is 14 residues long. Germline V gives CDR1 LNHNV, CDR2 YYDKDF (reference sequence). CDR3 in amino acids: CATSRENRGTEAFF. The CDR3 DNA is TGTGCCACCAGCAGAGAAAACAGGGGCACTGAAGCTTTCTTT.

The chain recombines TRBV7-2 with TRBJ2-2; D might be TRBD2 (5 bases). The V gene's germline CDR1 is SGHTA and CDR2 FQGNSA. V was trimmed by 2 bases and J by 7 bases, leaving 14 bases between them. This CDR3 is built from 15 residues. The DNA for the CDR3 is TGTGCCAGCAGCTTAACGTTACTAGTCAACGGGGAGCTGTTTTTT. Residues: CASSLTLLVNGELFF.

The V gene is TRBV2, the J gene TRBJ1-3; 9 positions match TRBD1. The junction had 15 bases not matched to a gene; V was cut back by 5 bases and J by 4 bases. This CDR3 has 18 residues. Germline V CDR1 and CDR2: SNHLY, FYNNEI. CDR3 in amino acids: CASSFRSDRGFLGNTIYF. CDR3 in DNA: TGTGCCAGCAGTTTTCGGTCGGACAGGGGTTTTCTCGGAAACACCATATATTTT.

There are a few counts of this clone. V gene TRBV6-5 combines with J gene TRBJ1-2, with D unclear. The CDR3 totals 15 residues. Looked up from germline, CDR1 is MNHEY and CDR2 is SVGAGI. V was clipped by 10 bases and J by 6 bases, with 24 bases between them. The CDR3 reads CATQGSTGGVDGYTF. The CDR3 region has the DNA TGTGCCACTCAAGGGTCCACGGGAGGAGTTGATGGCTACACCTTC.

J is TRBJ2-7 and V is TRBV6-6; weak D call: TRBD1 (5 bases). The length of the CDR3 is 13 residues. Germline CDR1 is MNHNY and CDR2 is SVGAGI (reference sequence). Deletions cut 2 bases from V and 6 bases from J, with 11 bases between. As DNA, the CDR3 is TGTGCCAGCAGTTACCCTCAGGGAAGCGAGCAGTACTTC. Its translation: CASSYPQGSEQYF.